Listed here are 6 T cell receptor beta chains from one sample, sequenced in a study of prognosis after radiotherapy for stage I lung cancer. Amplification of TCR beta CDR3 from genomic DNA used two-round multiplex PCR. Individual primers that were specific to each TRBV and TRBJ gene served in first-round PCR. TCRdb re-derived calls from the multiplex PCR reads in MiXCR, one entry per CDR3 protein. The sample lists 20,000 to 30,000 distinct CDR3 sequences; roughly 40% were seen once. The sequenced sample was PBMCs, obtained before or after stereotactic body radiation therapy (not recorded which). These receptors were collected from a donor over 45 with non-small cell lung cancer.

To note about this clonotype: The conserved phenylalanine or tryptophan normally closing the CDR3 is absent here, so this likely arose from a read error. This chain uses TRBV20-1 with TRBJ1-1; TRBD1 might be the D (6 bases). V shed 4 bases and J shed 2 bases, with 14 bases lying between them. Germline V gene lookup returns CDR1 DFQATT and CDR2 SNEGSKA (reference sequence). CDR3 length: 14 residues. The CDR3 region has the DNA TGCAGTGCTAAAAAGGGACATGCAAACACTGAAGCTTTCCTT. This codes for CSAKKGHANTEAFL.

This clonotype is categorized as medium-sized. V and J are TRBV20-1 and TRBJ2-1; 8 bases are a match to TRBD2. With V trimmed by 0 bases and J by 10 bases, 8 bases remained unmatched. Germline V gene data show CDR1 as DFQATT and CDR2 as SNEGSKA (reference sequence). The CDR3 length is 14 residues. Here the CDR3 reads CSAREGTRTREQFF. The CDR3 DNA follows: TGCAGTGCTAGAGAAGGGACTAGGACGAGGGAGCAGTTCTTC.

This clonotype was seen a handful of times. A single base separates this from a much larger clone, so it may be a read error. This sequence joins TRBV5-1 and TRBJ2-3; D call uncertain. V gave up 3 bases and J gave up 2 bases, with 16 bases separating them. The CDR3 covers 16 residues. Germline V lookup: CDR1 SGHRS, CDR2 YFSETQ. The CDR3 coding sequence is TGCGCCAGCAGCTCGTCCCCAGCTCCCCACACAGATACGCAGTATTTT. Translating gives CASSSSPAPHTDTQYF.

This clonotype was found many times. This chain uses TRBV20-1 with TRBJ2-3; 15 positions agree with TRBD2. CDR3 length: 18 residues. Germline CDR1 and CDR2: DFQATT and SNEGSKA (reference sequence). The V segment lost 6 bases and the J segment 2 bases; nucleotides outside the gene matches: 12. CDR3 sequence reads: CSAYHWGLAGGLTDTQYF. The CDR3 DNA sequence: TGCAGTGCCTACCACTGGGGACTAGCGGGAGGTCTCACAGATACGCAGTATTTT.

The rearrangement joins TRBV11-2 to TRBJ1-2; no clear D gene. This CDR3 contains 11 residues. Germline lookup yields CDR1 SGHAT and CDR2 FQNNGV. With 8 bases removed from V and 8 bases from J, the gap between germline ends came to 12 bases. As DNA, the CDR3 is TGTGCCAGCGGCTCCCCTGAGGGCTACACCTTC. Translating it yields CASGSPEGYTF.

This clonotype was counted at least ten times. The CDR3 DNA reads TGTGCCAGCAGCGGACCGTTCAACGGCCGTAGTGGGCAGTTCTTC. This codes for CASSGPFNGRSGQFF. The chain employs TRBV3-1 and TRBJ2-1, with D unclear. The CDR3 runs 15 residues. Germline assignment: CDR1 LGHDT and CDR2 YNNKEL (reference sequence). V dropped 5 bases and J dropped 12 bases, with 23 bases sitting between them.